This T cell receptor (beta chain) was found in a study of T cell repertoires in cytomegalovirus infection. At the level of the study: Indications of both CMV infection and matching HLA type were provided by public TCR beta signatures.

One entry per CDR3 protein results from TCRdb running MiXCR on the reads. The sample lists approximately 750,000 distinct CDR3 sequences, 35% to 45% occurring once. Overall study results and limits: The cumulative frequency of public TCR beta families distinguished individuals who carried CMV together with the relevant HLA. The response measured ex vivo was dominated by TCR beta clonotypes (HLA-C-restricted and CMV-specific).

This CDR3 comprises 16 residues. J was trimmed by 2 bases and V by 5 bases; bases with no gene match: 10. The V gene's germline CDR1 is SGHTA and CDR2 FQGNSA. This clonotype has only one observation. Its antigen is still unknown. Sequencing was performed on PBMCs. The receptor was isolated from a human donor in good health (CMV status not recorded). Some clones in this sample may be carry-over from other donors' samples. This chain joins TRBV7-2 and TRBJ1-2; 8 bases fit TRBD1. In DNA, the CDR3 is TGTGCCAGCAGCCGCCCTCGGACAGGGCCGAACTATGGCTACACCTTC. Its translation is CASSRPRTGPNYGYTF.